The text below deals with one T cell receptor (beta chain). Its antigen is unknown. No much larger clone is present one base from it, and per-base qualities are unavailable. The data derive from a study of T cell responses to AZD1222 COVID-19 vaccine (dated by TCRdb to the early 2020s). Some background on the complete study: Because spike-specific TCR depth and breadth did not differ between the two schedules, AZD1222 recipients who got a second dose at roughly 4 weeks were pooled with those who got a second dose at roughly 12 weeks. Trial participants were enrolled by age into subgroups of 18-55, 56-69 and 70-plus years, and around 150, 29 and 61 TCR-sequenced participants, respectively, were included in these subgroups. TCR sequencing was performed for roughly 250 trial participants, of whom about 210 were given two doses of AZD1222 and approximately 25 were given two doses of MenACWY control vaccine.

The CDR3 regions of human TCRbeta chains were analyzed by immunosequencing. As for how the authors treated the data: Repertoire TCRs were matched against a reference library of SARS-CoV-2-specific TCRs generated with the MIRA antigen-specificity platform. Breadth was defined as the fraction of unique TCRs that were SARS-CoV-2-associated, and depth was defined as the fraction of total T cells that were SARS-CoV-2-associated. Each spike-specific TCR was assigned to its reactive spike region and to a CD4 or CD8 class using the MIRA data. Log10-transformed breadth and depth values were compared by one-way ANOVA with Sidak's multiple comparisons tests. TCRdb re-hosts the immuneACCESS table, in-frame sequences only. Its copies lack some clones; in the studies checked, an unresolved V gene accounts for under half of them, and the cause for the rest is not known. V and J calls and clone size are those listed in that table; D and trimming were worked out from the DNA. The sample data list some 110,000 clones, and roughly 87% of these were observed just once. Of the sample, around 7.2% is held by the ten largest clones.

The paper as a whole reports these results and caveats: After two AZD1222 doses, spike-specific TCR breadth and depth were significantly higher than at day 0 and than in MenACWY recipients. The 56-69-year group was small, and its depth increase did not reach significance, likely because of low power. Conclusions about previously exposed vaccinees are limited, since just 6 or 7 AZD1222 recipients were seropositive for SARS-CoV-2 at baseline. Participants were mostly white British and included more females than males, and it was suggested by the authors that clonal diversity may have been underestimated. Reportedly, close to half of the unique spike-specific TCRs recognized epitopes lying outside the regions that are mutated in the B.1.351 and B.1.1.7 variants. Because no samples from the day 14 peak response were available, repertoires could be characterized only after the peak T cell response. Vaccine-associated CD4 TCRs spanned the whole spike protein, with dominant responses in regions 160-218 and 743-854.

The label giving this sample's time point can be read as: baseline before first vaccination. Vaccinee samples came from UK trials COV001 and COV002, including a single-blind randomized controlled phase 2/3 trial of AZD1222 (ChAdOx1 nCoV-19) in healthy adults. For TCRbeta chain sequencing, PBMC samples were collected from trial participants at day 0 and at day 28 after the second dose. The source is an adult in good health. The sequencing here drew on peripheral blood, taken on day 0 of AZD1222 vaccination.

The CDR3 is CASSFGSVNTEAFF. DNA sequence: TGCGCCAGCAGCTTTGGCAGTGTGAACACTGAAGCTTTCTTT. This chain is built from TRBV5-1 and TRBJ1-1; the D gene assignment is ambiguous. CDR1 SGHRS and CDR2 YFSETQ were looked up in the germline V gene. V is clipped by 2 bases and J by 0 bases, and the sequence between their germline boundaries is 8 bases long. From cysteine to phenylalanine, the CDR3 is 14 amino acids long. CDR3 DNA only is kept here, 42 bases in frame from base 1.